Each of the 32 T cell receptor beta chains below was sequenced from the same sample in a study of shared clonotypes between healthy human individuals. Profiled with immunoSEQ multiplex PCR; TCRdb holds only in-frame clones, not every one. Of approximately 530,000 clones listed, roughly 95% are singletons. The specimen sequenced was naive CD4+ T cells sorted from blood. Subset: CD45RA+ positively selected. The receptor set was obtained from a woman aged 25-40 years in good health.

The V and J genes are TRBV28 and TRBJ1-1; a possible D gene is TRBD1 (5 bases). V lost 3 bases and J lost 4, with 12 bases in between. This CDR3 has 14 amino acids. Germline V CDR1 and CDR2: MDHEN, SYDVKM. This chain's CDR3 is CASSFSSGGTEAFF. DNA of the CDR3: TGTGCCAGCAGTTTTAGCTCCGGGGGCACTGAAGCTTTCTTT.

CDR3 in DNA: TGTGCCAGCAGCTCTACTAGCGAAGCCTACGAGCAGTACTTC. It yields the protein CASSSTSEAYEQYF. This chain joins TRBV11-2 and TRBJ2-7, with 7 bases fitting TRBD2. CDR1 SGHAT and CDR2 FQNNGV come from the germline V gene. J gave up 2 bases and V 4 bases, and 5 bases lay outside the gene matches. This CDR3 is built from 14 residues. The variable domain in full, with the rest retrieved from reference TRBV11-2 and TRBJ2-7, is EAGVAQSPRYKIIEKRQSVAFWCNPISGHATLYWYQQILGQGPKLLIQFQNNGVVDDSQLPKDRFSAERLKGVDSTLKIQPAKLEDSAVYLCASSSTSEAYEQYFGPGTRLTVT.

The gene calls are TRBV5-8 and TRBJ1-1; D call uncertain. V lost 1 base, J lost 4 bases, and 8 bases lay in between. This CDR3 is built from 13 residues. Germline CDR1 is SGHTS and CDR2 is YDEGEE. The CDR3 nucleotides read TGTGCCAGCAGCTTGTATCAGTCCACTGAAGCTTTCTTT. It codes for CASSLYQSTEAFF.

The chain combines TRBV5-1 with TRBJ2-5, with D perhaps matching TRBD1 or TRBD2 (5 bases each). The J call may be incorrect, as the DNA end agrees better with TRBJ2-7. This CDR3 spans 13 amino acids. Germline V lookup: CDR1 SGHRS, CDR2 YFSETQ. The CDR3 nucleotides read TGCGCCAGCAGCTTGGCCTGGGGGTACGAGCAGTACTTC. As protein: CASSLAWGYEQYF.

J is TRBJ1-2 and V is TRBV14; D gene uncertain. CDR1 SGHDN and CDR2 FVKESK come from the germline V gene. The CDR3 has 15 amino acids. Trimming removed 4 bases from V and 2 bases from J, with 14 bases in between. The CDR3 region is CASSPPGRINYGYTF. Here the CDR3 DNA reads TGTGCCAGCAGCCCTCCCGGGCGGATAAACTATGGCTACACCTTC. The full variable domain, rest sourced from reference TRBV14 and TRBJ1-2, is EAGVTQFPSHSVIEKGQTVTLRCDPISGHDNLYWYRRVMGKEIKFLLHFVKESKQDESGMPNNRFLAERTGGTYSTLKVQPAELEDSGVYFCASSPPGRINYGYTFGSGTRLTVV.

In DNA, the CDR3 is TGTGCCAGCAGTTTTCCCCCCCTGAGCAATCAGCCCCAGCATTTT. Translation gives CASSFPPLSNQPQHF. The rearrangement links TRBV28 to TRBJ1-5; the D is unclear. There are 15 residues in the CDR3. CDR1 is MDHEN and CDR2 is SYDVKM in the germline V gene. Trimming pared 3 bases from V and 1 base from J, leaving 10 bases between.

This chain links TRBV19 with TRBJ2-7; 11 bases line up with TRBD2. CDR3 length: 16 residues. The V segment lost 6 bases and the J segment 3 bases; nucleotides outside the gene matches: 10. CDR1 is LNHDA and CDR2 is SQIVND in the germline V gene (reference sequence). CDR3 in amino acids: CASRHPGTSGNYEQYF. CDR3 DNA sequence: TGTGCCAGTAGACATCCGGGGACTAGCGGTAACTACGAGCAGTACTTC.

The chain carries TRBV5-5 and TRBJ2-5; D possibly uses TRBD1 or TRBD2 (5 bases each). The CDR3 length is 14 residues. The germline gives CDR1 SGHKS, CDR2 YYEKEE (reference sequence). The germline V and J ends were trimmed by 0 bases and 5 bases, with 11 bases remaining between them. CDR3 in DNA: TGTGCCAGCAGCTTGGTTCCGGGGCGGGAGACCCAGTACTTC. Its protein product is CASSLVPGRETQYF.

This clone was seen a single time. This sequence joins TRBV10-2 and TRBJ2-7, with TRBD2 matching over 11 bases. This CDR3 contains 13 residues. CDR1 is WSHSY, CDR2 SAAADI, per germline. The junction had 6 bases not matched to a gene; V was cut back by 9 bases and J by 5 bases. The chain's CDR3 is CASRLAGSHEQYF. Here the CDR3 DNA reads TGCGCCAGTCGACTAGCGGGGAGCCACGAGCAGTACTTC.

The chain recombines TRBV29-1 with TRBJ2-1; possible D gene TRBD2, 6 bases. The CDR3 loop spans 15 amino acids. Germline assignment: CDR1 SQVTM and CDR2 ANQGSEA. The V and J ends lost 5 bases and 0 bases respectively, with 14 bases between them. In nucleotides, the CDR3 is TGCAGCGTTCCGGGGGAATTTAGCTCCTACAATGAGCAGTTCTTC. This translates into CSVPGEFSSYNEQFF.

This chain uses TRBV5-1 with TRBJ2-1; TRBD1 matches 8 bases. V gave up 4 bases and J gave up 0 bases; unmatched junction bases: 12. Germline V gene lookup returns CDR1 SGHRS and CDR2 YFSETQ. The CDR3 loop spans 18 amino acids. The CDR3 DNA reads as TGCGCCAGCAGCGGGGGACTGGGACAGGCCACCTCCTACAATGAGCAGTTCTTC. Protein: CASSGGLGQATSYNEQFF. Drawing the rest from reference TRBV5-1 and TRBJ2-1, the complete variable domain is KAGVTQTPRYLIKTRGQQVTLSCSPISGHRSVSWYQQTPGQGLQFLFEYFSETQRNKGNFPGRFSGRQFSNSRSEMNVSTLELGDSALYLCASSGGLGQATSYNEQFFGPGTRLTVL.

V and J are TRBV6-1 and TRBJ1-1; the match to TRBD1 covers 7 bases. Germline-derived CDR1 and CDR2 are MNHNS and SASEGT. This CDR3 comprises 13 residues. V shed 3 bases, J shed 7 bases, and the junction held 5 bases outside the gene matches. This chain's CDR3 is CASSDLQGLEAFF. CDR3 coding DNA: TGTGCCAGCAGTGATTTACAGGGGCTTGAAGCTTTCTTT.

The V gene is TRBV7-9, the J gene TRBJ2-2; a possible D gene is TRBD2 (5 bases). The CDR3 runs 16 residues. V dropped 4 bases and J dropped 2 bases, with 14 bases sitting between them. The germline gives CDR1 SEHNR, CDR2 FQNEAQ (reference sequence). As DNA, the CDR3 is TGTGCCAGCAGCTCTTCGAGGGAAGCAAACACCGGGGAGCTGTTTTTT. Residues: CASSSSREANTGELFF.

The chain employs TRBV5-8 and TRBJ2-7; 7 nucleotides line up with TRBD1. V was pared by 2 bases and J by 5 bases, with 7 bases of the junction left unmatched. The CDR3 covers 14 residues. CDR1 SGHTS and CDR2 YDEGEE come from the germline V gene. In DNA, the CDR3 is TGTGCCAGCAGCTTCCGGACAGGCCTTGACGAGCAGTACTTC. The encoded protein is CASSFRTGLDEQYF. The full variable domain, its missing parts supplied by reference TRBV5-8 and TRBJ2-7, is EAGVTQSPTHLIKTRGQQATLRCSPISGHTSVYWYQQALGLGLQFLLWYDEGEERNRGNFPPRFSGRQFPNYSSELNVNALELEDSALYLCASSFRTGLDEQYFGPGTRLTVT.

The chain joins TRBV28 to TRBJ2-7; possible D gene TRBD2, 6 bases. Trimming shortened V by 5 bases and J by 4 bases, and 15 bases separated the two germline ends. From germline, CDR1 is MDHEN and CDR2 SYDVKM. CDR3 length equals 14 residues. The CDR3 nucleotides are TGTGCCAGCAGTCCCTCGGGTGGGAGGTACGAGCAGTACTTC. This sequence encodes CASSPSGGRYEQYF.

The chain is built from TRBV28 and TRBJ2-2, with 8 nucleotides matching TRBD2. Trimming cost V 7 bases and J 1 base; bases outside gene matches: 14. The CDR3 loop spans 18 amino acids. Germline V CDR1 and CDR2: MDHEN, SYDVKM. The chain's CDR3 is CASTTGTSVLWNTGELFF. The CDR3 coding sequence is TGTGCCAGCACCACCGGGACTAGTGTTTTATGGAACACCGGGGAGCTGTTTTTT. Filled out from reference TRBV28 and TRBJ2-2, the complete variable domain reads DVKVTQSSRYLVKRTGEKVFLECVQDMDHENMFWYRQDPGLGLRLIYFSYDVKMKEKGDIPEGYSVSREKKERFSLILESASTNQTSMYLCASTTGTSVLWNTGELFFGEGSRLTVL.

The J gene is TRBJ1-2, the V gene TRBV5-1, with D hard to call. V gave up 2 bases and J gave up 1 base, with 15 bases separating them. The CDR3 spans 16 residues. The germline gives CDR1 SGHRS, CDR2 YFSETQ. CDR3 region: CASSLEARSFNYGYTF. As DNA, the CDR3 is TGCGCCAGCAGCTTAGAAGCCCGGAGCTTTAACTATGGCTACACCTTC.

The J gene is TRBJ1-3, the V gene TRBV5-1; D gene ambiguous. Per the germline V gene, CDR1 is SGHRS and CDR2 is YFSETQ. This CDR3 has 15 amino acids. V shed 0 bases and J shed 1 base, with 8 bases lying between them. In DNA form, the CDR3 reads TGCGCCAGCAGCTTGGCCGGGGAATCTGGAAACACCATATATTTT. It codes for CASSLAGESGNTIYF.

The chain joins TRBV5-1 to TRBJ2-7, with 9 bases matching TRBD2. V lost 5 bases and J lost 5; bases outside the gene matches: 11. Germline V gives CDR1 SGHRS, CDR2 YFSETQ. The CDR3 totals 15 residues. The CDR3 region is CASSAGGPLRDEQYF. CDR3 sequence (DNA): TGCGCCAGCAGTGCGGGAGGGCCTCTTAGGGACGAGCAGTACTTC.

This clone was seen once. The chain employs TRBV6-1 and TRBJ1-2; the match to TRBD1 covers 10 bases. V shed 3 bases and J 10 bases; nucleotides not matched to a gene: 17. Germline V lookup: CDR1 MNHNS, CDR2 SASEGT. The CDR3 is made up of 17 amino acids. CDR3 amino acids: CASSDPGQGPKLGDYTF. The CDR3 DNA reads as TGTGCCAGCAGTGACCCGGGACAGGGGCCAAAACTAGGCGACTACACCTTC.

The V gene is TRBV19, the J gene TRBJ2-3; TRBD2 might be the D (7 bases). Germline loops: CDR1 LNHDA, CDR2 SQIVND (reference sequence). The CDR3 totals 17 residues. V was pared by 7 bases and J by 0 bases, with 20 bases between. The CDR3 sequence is CASTPGAGAPSTDTQYF. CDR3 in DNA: TGTGCCAGTACCCCGGGGGCGGGGGCCCCTAGCACAGATACGCAGTATTTT. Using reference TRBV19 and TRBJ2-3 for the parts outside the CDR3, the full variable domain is DGGITQSPKYLFRKEGQNVTLSCEQNLNHDAMYWYRQDPGQGLRLIYYSQIVNDFQKGDIAEGYSVSREKKESFPLTVTSAQKNPTAFYLCASTPGAGAPSTDTQYFGPGTRLTVL.

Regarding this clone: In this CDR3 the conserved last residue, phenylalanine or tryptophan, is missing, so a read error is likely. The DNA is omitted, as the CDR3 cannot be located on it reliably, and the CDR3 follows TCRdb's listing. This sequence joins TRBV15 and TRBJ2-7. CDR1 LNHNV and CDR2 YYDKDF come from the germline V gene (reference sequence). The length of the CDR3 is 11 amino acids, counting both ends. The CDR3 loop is CATSRNSGPSC.

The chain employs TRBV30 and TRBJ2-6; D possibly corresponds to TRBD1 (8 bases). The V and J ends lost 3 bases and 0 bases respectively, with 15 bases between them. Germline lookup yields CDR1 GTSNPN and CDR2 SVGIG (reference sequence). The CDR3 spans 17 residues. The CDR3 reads CAWRGGDRFSGANVLTF. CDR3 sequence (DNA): TGTGCCTGGAGGGGAGGGGACAGGTTCTCTGGGGCCAACGTCCTGACTTTC.

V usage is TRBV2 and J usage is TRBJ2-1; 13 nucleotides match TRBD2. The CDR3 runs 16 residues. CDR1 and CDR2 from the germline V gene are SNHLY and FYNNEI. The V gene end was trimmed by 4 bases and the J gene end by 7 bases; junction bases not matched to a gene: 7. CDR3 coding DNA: TGTGCCAGCAGTGCCCGGACTAGCGGGAGTGGGAATGAGCAGTTCTTC. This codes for CASSARTSGSGNEQFF.

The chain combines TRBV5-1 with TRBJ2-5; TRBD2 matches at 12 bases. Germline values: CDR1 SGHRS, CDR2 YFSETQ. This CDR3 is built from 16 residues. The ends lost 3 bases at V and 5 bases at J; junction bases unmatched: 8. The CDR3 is CASSSRTSGIGETQYF. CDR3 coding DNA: TGCGCCAGCAGCTCGCGGACTAGCGGGATTGGGGAGACCCAGTACTTC.

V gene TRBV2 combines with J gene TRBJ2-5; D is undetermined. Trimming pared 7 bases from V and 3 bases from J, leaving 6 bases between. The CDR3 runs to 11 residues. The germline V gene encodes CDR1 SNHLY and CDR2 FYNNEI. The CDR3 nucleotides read TGTGCCAGCAAGATCGAAGAGACCCAGTACTTC. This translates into CASKIEETQYF.

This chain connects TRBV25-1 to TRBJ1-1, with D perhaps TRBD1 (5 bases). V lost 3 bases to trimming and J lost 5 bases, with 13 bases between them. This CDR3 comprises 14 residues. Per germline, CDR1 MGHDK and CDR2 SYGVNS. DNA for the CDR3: TGTGCCAGCAGTGAGGGCAGGGTAGGGACTGAAGCTTTCTTT. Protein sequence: CASSEGRVGTEAFF.

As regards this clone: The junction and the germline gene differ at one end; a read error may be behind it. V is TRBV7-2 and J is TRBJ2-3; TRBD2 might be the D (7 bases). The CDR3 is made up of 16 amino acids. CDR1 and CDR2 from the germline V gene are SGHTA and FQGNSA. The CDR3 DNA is TGTGCCAGCAGCCTAGCATCCGGGGGGCAGAGAGATACGCAGTATTTT. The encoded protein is CASSLASGGQRDTQYF.

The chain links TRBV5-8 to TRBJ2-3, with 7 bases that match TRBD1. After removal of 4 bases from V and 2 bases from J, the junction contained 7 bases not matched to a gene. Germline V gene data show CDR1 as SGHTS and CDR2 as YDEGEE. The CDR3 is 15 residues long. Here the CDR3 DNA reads TGTGCCAGCAGCAGCCGACAGGGCCTCACAGATACGCAGTATTTT. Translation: CASSSRQGLTDTQYF. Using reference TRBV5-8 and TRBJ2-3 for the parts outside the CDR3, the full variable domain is EAGVTQSPTHLIKTRGQQATLRCSPISGHTSVYWYQQALGLGLQFLLWYDEGEERNRGNFPPRFSGRQFPNYSSELNVNALELEDSALYLCASSSRQGLTDTQYFGPGTRLTVL.

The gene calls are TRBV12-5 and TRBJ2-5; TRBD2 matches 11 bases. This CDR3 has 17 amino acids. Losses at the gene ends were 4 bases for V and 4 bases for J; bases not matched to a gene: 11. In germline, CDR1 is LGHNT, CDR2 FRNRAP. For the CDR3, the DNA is TGTGCTAGTGGTTCTCACGGTAGCGGGAGGGCCATAGAGACCCAGTACTTC. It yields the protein CASGSHGSGRAIETQYF.

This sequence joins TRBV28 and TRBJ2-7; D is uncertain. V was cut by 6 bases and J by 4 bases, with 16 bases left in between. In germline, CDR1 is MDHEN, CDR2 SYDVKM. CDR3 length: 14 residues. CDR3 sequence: CASSQDGPPYEQYF. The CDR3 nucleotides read TGTGCCAGCAGCCAGGACGGTCCCCCATACGAGCAGTACTTC.

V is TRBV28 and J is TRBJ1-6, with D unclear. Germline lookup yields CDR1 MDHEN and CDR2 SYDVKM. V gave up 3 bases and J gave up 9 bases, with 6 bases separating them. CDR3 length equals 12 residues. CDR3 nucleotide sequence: TGTGCCAGCAGTTTTGGGTCTTCACCCCTCCACTTT. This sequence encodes CASSFGSSPLHF.